Each of the 27 T cell receptor beta chains below was sequenced from the same sample in a study of T cell repertoires in cytomegalovirus infection. TCRdb analysed the reads with MiXCR anew, one entry per CDR3 protein. The table shows around 900,000 distinct CDR3 sequences, with approximately 31% occurring only once. The antigens these receptors bind are not known. Material: cultured CD8+ T cells from PBMCs, obtained from culture after CMV antigen stimulation. The receptors were sampled from a human donor in good health (CMV status not recorded). Some clones in this sample may be carry-over from other donors' samples.

The chain carries TRBV7-4 and TRBJ1-2; TRBD1 might be the D (5 bases). There are 15 residues in the CDR3. Deletions cut 6 bases from V and 0 bases from J, with 14 bases between. The germline V gene has CDR1 SGHVT and CDR2 SQSDAQ. DNA of the CDR3: TGTGCCAGCAGTCTTAGTTCGGGACCTAACTATGGCTACACCTTC. It yields the protein CASSLSSGPNYGYTF. The full variable domain, with the rest looked up from reference TRBV7-4 and TRBJ1-2, is GAGVSQSPRYKVAKRGRDVALRCDSISGHVTLYWYRQTLGQGSEVLTYSQSDAQRDKSGRPSGRFSAERPERSVSTLKIQRTEQGDSAVYLCASSLSSGPNYGYTFGSGTRLTVV.

The rearrangement joins TRBV28 to TRBJ2-3; 11 bases align to TRBD2. Looked up from germline, CDR1 is MDHEN and CDR2 is SYDVKM. V trimming: 5 bases; J trimming: 2 bases; junction bases outside the gene matches: 6. This CDR3 is 16 amino acids long. The chain's CDR3 is CASSTASGGTTDTQYF. The CDR3 bases are TGTGCCAGCAGTACAGCTAGCGGGGGGACCACAGATACGCAGTATTTT.

The genes are TRBV29-1 and TRBJ1-2; 8 bases are a match to TRBD1. The CDR3 covers 13 residues. Germline values: CDR1 SQVTM, CDR2 ANQGSEA. After removal of 6 bases from V and 2 bases from J, the junction contained 5 bases not matched to a gene. The DNA of the CDR3 is TGCAGCGTCTTGGGGGACAGGAACTATGGCTACACCTTC. Its translation: CSVLGDRNYGYTF. Looking up the rest from reference TRBV29-1 and TRBJ1-2 gives the full variable domain: SAVISQKPSRDICQRGTSLTIQCQVDSQVTMMFWYRQQPGQSLTLIATANQGSEATYESGFVIDKFPISRPNLTFSTLTVSNMSPEDSSIYLCSVLGDRNYGYTFGSGTRLTVV.

Here the CDR3 DNA reads TGTGCCAGTAGGAGGGGAAGTTCGAACACTGAAGCTTTCTTT. Its protein product is CASRRGSSNTEAFF. V is TRBV19 and J is TRBJ1-1, with D possibly TRBD1 on 5 matching bases. CDR1 and CDR2 from the germline V gene are LNHDA and SQIVND (reference sequence). V lost 6 bases and J lost 1, with 12 bases in between. This CDR3 region has 14 residues.

This clonotype was detected ten times or more. The chain joins TRBV7-2 to TRBJ2-7; a possible D gene is TRBD2 (5 bases). Trimming took off 1 base at V and 4 bases at J, with 11 bases between the two ends. Germline assignment: CDR1 SGHTA and CDR2 FQGNSA. The CDR3 covers 14 residues. The CDR3 nucleotides read TGTGCCAGCAGCTTAGGGCCCCCGGGATACGAGCAGTACTTC. It specifies CASSLGPPGYEQYF.

This clonotype is a singleton in its sample. In DNA, the CDR3 is TGTGCCAGCAGGATTCTGAATCCGGATCAGAAAAACATTCAGTACTTC. It yields the protein CASRILNPDQKNIQYF. This chain joins TRBV6-2 or TRBV6-3 and TRBJ2-4, with D unresolved. The CDR3 totals 16 residues. The germline V gene has CDR1 MNHEY and CDR2 SVGEGT. The V end lost 6 bases, the J end lost 4 bases, and 19 bases lay between the germline ends.

The chain carries TRBV20-1 and TRBJ2-3; possibly TRBD2 for D (6 bases). The germline V gene encodes CDR1 DFQATT and CDR2 SNEGSKA (reference sequence). The CDR3 spans 14 residues. Trimming stripped 1 base from V and 2 bases from J, with 10 bases between. DNA for the CDR3: TGCAGTGCTAGAGGGGGGGACCTCACAGATACGCAGTATTTT. Translation: CSARGGDLTDTQYF.

This clonotype was recorded a few times. The chain has TRBV7-9 and TRBJ2-2; D is unclear. This CDR3 region has 15 residues. V gave up 5 bases and J gave up 1 base, with 11 bases separating them. Germline V gene data show CDR1 as SEHNR and CDR2 as FQNEAQ (reference sequence). CDR3 protein: CASSPRWGNTGELFF. DNA for the CDR3: TGTGCCAGCAGCCCCCGATGGGGGAACACCGGGGAGCTGTTTTTT. The whole variable domain, filled in from reference TRBV7-9 and TRBJ2-2, reads DTGVSQNPRHKITKRGQNVTFRCDPISEHNRLYWYRQTLGQGPEFLTYFQNEAQLEKSRLLSDRFSAERPKGSFSTLEIQRTEQGDSAMYLCASSPRWGNTGELFFGEGSRLTVL.

The chain uses TRBV28 and TRBJ1-5; no firm D call. The CDR3 loop spans 16 amino acids. The V gene lost 3 bases and the J gene lost 7 bases, with 19 bases spanning the gap. Per the germline V gene, CDR1 is MDHEN and CDR2 is SYDVKM. The CDR3 loop reads CASSFPPVPGSQPQHF. CDR3 sequence (DNA): TGTGCCAGCAGTTTTCCCCCCGTTCCTGGGAGCCAGCCCCAGCATTTT.

The table lists this clonotype with a few counts. The gene calls are TRBV20-1 and TRBJ2-7; 8 positions match TRBD2. Trimming cost V 6 bases and J 4 bases; bases outside gene matches: 11. This CDR3 region has 14 residues. CDR1 is DFQATT and CDR2 is SNEGSKA in the germline V gene (reference sequence). CDR3 sequence: CSALREGGGYEQYF. CDR3 in DNA: TGCAGTGCCCTCCGGGAGGGGGGTGGGTACGAGCAGTACTTC.

A word on this clonotype: A much larger clone sits a single nucleotide away, making a read error possible. The chain employs TRBV7-8 and TRBJ2-5, with D tentatively TRBD1 (6 bases). In germline, CDR1 is SGHVS, CDR2 FQNEAQ. V was clipped by 3 bases and J by 2 bases, with 13 bases between them. The CDR3 is made up of 15 amino acids. CDR3 region: CASSFGCDRQETQYF. In nucleotides, the CDR3 is TGTGCCAGCAGCTTTGGTTGCGACAGGCAAGAGACCCAGTACTTC.

The chain links TRBV10-3 to TRBJ1-1, with D possibly TRBD1 on 5 matching bases. From germline, CDR1 is ENHRY and CDR2 SYGVKD. V was shortened by 10 bases and J by 3 bases, with 12 bases between the two germline ends. The CDR3 sequence is 12 residues long. The CDR3 region has the DNA TGTGCCACCCGACAGTATGACACTGAAGCTTTCTTT. Translating gives CATRQYDTEAFF.

This clonotype was detected ten times or more. This chain links TRBV7-6 with TRBJ2-1; D may be TRBD2 (6 bases). Germline values: CDR1 SGHVS, CDR2 FNYEAQ. Trimming cost V 1 base and J 0 bases, with 10 bases left between them. CDR3 size: 16 residues. The chain's CDR3 is CASSLEAGDSYNEQFF. CDR3 nucleotide sequence: TGTGCCAGCAGCTTAGAAGCGGGCGACTCCTACAATGAGCAGTTCTTC.

This clonotype was recorded once. CDR3 nucleotide sequence: TGTGCCAGCAGACCCCACGGCCCTGATAATGAAAAACTGTTTTTT. Protein product: CASRPHGPDNEKLFF. The V gene is TRBV7-6, the J gene TRBJ1-4; no clear D gene. V was pared by 6 bases and J by 4 bases, with 15 bases between. This CDR3 is built from 15 residues. Germline CDR1 reads SGHVS; CDR2 reads FNYEAQ.

The sample holds many counts of this clonotype. The chain joins TRBV12-3 or TRBV12-4 to TRBJ2-3; D could derive from TRBD1 or TRBD2 (5 bases each). V lost 3 bases, J lost 5 bases, and 12 bases lay in between. The CDR3 consists of 14 residues. CDR3 residues: CASSFFGDQDTQYF. The DNA of the CDR3 is TGTGCCAGCAGTTTTTTCGGGGACCAAGATACGCAGTATTTT.

The chain is built from TRBV6-5 and TRBJ2-1; D remains unclear. This CDR3 is 17 amino acids long. The germline V and J ends were trimmed by 0 bases and 1 base, with 13 bases remaining between them. Germline V gene lookup returns CDR1 MNHEY and CDR2 SVGAGI. CDR3 residues: CASSYSPWEMSYNEQFF. The DNA for the CDR3 is TGTGCCAGCAGTTACTCTCCGTGGGAAATGTCCTACAATGAGCAGTTCTTC.

The V call is TRBV5-1, the J call TRBJ1-6; 7 bases agree with TRBD1. V shed 3 bases and J 8 bases; nucleotides not matched to a gene: 8. The CDR3 runs 15 residues. Germline CDR1 is SGHRS and CDR2 is YFSETQ. CDR3: CASSSWTGLYSPLHF. In nucleotides, the CDR3 is TGCGCCAGCAGCTCCTGGACAGGACTCTATTCACCCCTCCACTTT.

There are many counts of this clonotype. The chain links TRBV7-6 to TRBJ1-4; 7 positions match TRBD1. Germline CDR1 and CDR2: SGHVS and FNYEAQ. The CDR3 is made up of 15 amino acids. J lost 3 bases, V lost 4 bases, and 5 bases had no gene match. The CDR3 DNA reads TGTGCCAGCAGCTCGAACAGGGGTTCTAATGAAAAACTGTTTTTT. Translation gives CASSSNRGSNEKLFF.

This chain connects TRBV6-1 to TRBJ2-7; 8 bases are a match to TRBD1. CDR1 MNHNS and CDR2 SASEGT come from the germline V gene. This CDR3 is built from 15 residues. After removal of 2 bases from V and 2 bases from J, the junction contained 5 bases not matched to a gene. CDR3 nucleotides: TGTGCCAGCAGTGAATTCGGACAGGGACCCTACGAGCAGTACGTC. Its protein is CASSEFGQGPYEQYV.

The sample holds a few counts of this clonotype. The chain recombines TRBV19 with TRBJ2-7; 7 bases match TRBD1. Germline CDR1 and CDR2: LNHDA and SQIVND (reference sequence). The CDR3 has 14 amino acids. The V gene end was trimmed by 5 bases and the J gene end by 1 base; junction bases not matched to a gene: 5. The CDR3 DNA reads TGTGCCAGTAGTCTTCGGACAGGATCCTACGAGCAGTACGTC. Translating gives CASSLRTGSYEQYV.

The sample holds a few counts of this clonotype. The rearrangement uses TRBV7-9 and TRBJ2-1; 14 nucleotides align to TRBD2. The CDR3 is made up of 18 amino acids. Germline V gene lookup returns CDR1 SEHNR and CDR2 FQNEAQ (reference sequence). The J segment lost 0 bases and the V segment lost 4 bases, leaving 5 bases of the junction unmatched. The CDR3 spells CASSSGTSGGRSYNEQFF. DNA of the CDR3: TGTGCCAGCAGCTCTGGGACTAGCGGGGGCCGCTCCTACAATGAGCAGTTCTTC.

The rearrangement links TRBV27 to TRBJ1-4, with a tentative D call TRBD1 (6 bases). The germline V gene has CDR1 MNHEY and CDR2 SMNVEV (reference sequence). V lost 4 bases to trimming and J lost 0 bases, with 15 bases between them. The CDR3 is 17 amino acids. The CDR3: CASSSRTESATNEKLFF. CDR3 bases: TGTGCCAGCAGTTCCCGGACAGAATCCGCAACTAATGAAAAACTGTTTTTT.

The chain uses TRBV27 and TRBJ1-1; D ambiguous. V lost 5 bases and J 4 bases, leaving 11 bases between the germline ends. The CDR3 length is 13 residues. Germline V gene lookup returns CDR1 MNHEY and CDR2 SMNVEV (reference sequence). The CDR3 region has the DNA TGTGCCAGCAGTGTTTTCTTGGGCACTGAAGCTTTCTTT. Its protein product is CASSVFLGTEAFF.

This clonotype was seen ten or more times. The chain has TRBV18 and TRBJ1-3, with a tentative D call TRBD1 (6 bases). This CDR3 is 17 amino acids long. The germline V gene encodes CDR1 KGHSH and CDR2 LQKENI. The V end was cut by 1 base, the J end by 0 bases, with 13 bases between. The CDR3 sequence is CASSPLRQAISGNTIYF. Here the CDR3 DNA reads TGTGCCAGCTCACCACTGCGACAGGCGATCTCTGGAAACACCATATATTTT.

V usage is TRBV29-1 and J usage is TRBJ2-7; the D gene could be TRBD1 or TRBD2 (5 bases each). Germline V CDR1 and CDR2: SQVTM, ANQGSEA. The CDR3 is 13 residues long. V was pared by 5 bases and J by 3 bases, with 14 bases between. CDR3 sequence (DNA): TGCAGCGTTTGGGACGGAGGAGACTACGAGCAGTACTTC. It specifies CSVWDGGDYEQYF.

The chain couples TRBV10-3 to TRBJ2-1; 7 nucleotides line up with TRBD1. Germline CDR1 and CDR2: ENHRY and SYGVKD. The V and J ends lost 0 bases and 9 bases, in that order; junction bases with no gene match: 8. The CDR3 totals 15 residues. The CDR3 loop is CAISESKGAIFEQFF. CDR3 bases: TGTGCCATCAGTGAGTCGAAGGGGGCCATCTTTGAGCAGTTCTTC.

This clonotype was seen repeatedly, ten times or more. This chain links TRBV3-1 with TRBJ2-2, with D tentatively TRBD2 (7 bases). This CDR3 spans 15 amino acids. Germline lookup yields CDR1 LGHDT and CDR2 YNNKEL (reference sequence). V lost 6 bases to trimming and J lost 5 bases, with 16 bases between them. The CDR3 here is CASSQRGGRTGELFF. CDR3 nucleotides: TGTGCCAGCAGTCAGAGGGGGGGCCGGACCGGGGAGCTGTTTTTT.